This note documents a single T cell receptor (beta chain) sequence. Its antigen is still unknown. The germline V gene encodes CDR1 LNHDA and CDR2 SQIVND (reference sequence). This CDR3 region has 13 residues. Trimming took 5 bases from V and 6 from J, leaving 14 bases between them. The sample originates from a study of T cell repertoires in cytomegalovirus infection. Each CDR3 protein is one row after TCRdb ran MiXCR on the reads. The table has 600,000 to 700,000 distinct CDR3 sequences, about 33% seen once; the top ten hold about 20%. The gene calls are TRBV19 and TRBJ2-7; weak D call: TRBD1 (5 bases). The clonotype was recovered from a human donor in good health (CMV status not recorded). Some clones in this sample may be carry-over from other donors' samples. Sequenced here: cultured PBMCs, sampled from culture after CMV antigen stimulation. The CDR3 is CASSGAARGEQYF. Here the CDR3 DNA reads TGTGCCAGTAGTGGGGCGGCCAGAGGCGAGCAGTACTTC.